This TCR beta chain was captured in a study of lymphopenia after photon versus proton radiotherapy. Data came from immunoSEQ multiplex PCR; TCRdb stores just in-frame clones and leaves some out. The table records under 65,000 clones, less than 85% of them present only once. A word on this clone: The antigen is unknown.

General study findings and limits: After the lymphocyte nadir, photon-treated repertoires showed oligoclonal expansion, especially of CD8+ Temra cells. In patients who died, overall survival fell as post-nadir TCR diversity dropped more. Under photons, naive T cells and diversity fell while effector/memory populations rose.

Per germline, CDR1 SNHLY and CDR2 FYNNEI. The CDR3 spans 13 residues. The V end was cut by 6 bases, the J end by 6 bases, with 13 bases between. The sequences come from peripheral blood, collected from a patient treated with proton-based radiotherapy. The rearrangement uses TRBV2 and TRBJ2-3, with D tentatively TRBD1 (5 bases). The sequence was obtained from a man aged 60 to 69 with pancreatic cancer. The CDR3 spells CASSSSRADTQYF. The CDR3 coding sequence is TGTGCCAGCAGCTCCAGCAGGGCGGATACGCAGTATTTT.